The sequence of this TCR beta chain was determined in a study of T cells in pancreatic ductal adenocarcinoma. The selected patients with pancreatic ductal adenocarcinoma had surgery but no neoadjuvant therapy. Points from the study as a whole: Enrichment of CD45RO+ effector over naive T cells in tumors may bias clonality.

With 4 bases removed from V and 4 bases from J, the gap between germline ends came to 11 bases. Per the germline V gene, CDR1 is SGHDT and CDR2 is YYEEEE. The CDR3 extends over 14 amino acids. About this clone itself: The antigen remains unidentified.

The protocol was immunoSEQ multiplex PCR, while the TCRdb copy is restricted to in-frame clones and leaves out a portion. The sample lists under 30,000 clones; roughly nine tenths were seen once. The chain has TRBV5-6 and TRBJ2-2, with D tentatively TRBD1 or TRBD2 (5 bases each). The specimen sequenced was PBMCs. The sequence was obtained from a human donor with pancreatic ductal adenocarcinoma. In DNA form, the CDR3 reads TGTGCCAGCAGCAAGGGACCCTCCACCGGGGAGCTGTTTTTT. Translating gives CASSKGPSTGELFF.